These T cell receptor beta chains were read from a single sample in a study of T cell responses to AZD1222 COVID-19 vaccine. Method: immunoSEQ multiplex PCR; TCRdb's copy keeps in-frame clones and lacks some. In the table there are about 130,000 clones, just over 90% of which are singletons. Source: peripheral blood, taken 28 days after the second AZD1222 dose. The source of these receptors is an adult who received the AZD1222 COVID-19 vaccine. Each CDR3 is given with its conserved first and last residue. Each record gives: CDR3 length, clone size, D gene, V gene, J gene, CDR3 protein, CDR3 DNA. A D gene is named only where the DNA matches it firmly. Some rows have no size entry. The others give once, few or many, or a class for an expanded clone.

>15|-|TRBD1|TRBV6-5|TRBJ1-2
CASKVYRWGQDGYTF
TGTGCCAGCAAGGTCTACCGTTGGGGACAGGATGGCTACACCTTC
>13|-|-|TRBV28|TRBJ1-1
CASSHGGGTEAFF
TGTGCCAGCAGCCACGGCGGCGGTACTGAAGCTTTCTTT
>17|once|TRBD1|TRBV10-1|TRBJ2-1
CASSESNGQGAYNEQFF
TGCGCCAGCAGTGAGTCGAACGGACAGGGGGCTTACAATGAGCAGTTCTTC
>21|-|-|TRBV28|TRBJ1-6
CASSLIMRAAGPMINNSPLHF
TGTGCCAGCAGTTTAATCATGCGGGCGGCAGGCCCTATGATCAATAATTCACCCCTCCACTTT
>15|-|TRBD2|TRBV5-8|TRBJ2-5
CASTLGAGEGETQYF
TGTGCCAGCACTCTCGGGGCGGGAGAGGGAGAGACCCAGTACTTC
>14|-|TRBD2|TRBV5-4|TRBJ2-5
CASSLGGTKETQYF
TGTGCCAGCAGCCTGGGTGGGACTAAGGAGACCCAGTACTTC
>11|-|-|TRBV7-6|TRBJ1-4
CASSLKGKLFF
TGTGCCAGCAGCTTAAAGGGGAAACTGTTTTTT
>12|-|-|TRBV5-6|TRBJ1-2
CASSVGAYGYTF
TGTGCCAGCAGCGTGGGGGCCTATGGCTACACCTTC
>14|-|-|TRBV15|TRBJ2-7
CATSTTGASYEQYF
TGTGCCACCAGCACGACCGGGGCCTCCTACGAGCAGTACTTC
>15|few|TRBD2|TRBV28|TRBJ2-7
CATRPSLSGIGEQYF
TGTGCCACCAGACCTTCACTTAGCGGGATTGGCGAGCAGTACTTC
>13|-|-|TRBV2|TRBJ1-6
CASSERGNSPLHF
TGTGCCAGCAGTGAAAGGGGAAATTCACCCCTCCACTTT
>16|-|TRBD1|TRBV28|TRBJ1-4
CASLSSGGYNSEKLFF
TGTGCCAGCCTATCTTCAGGGGGATATAATTCGGAAAAACTGTTTTTT
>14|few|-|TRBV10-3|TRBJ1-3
CAISDGSSGNTIYF
TGTGCCATCAGTGATGGGTCTTCTGGAAACACCATATATTTT
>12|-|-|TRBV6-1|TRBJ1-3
CASSEQGNTIYF
TGTGCCAGCAGTGAACAGGGGAACACCATATATTTT
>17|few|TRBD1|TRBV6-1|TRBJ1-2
CASSDPYITGQGFGYTF
TGTGCCAGCAGTGACCCATATATAACGGGACAGGGTTTCGGCTACACCTTC
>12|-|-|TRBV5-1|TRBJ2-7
CASSLEGGEQYF
TGCGCCAGCAGCTTGGAAGGCGGCGAGCAGTACTTC
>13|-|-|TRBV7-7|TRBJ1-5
CASARDSNQPQHF
TGTGCCAGCGCACGGGATAGCAATCAGCCCCAGCATTTT
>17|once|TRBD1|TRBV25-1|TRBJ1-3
CASSPRVRGLVGNTIYF
TGTGCCAGCAGTCCCCGGGTCAGGGGGCTAGTCGGAAACACCATATATTTT
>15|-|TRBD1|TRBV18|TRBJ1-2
CASSLPGQGNYGYTF
TGTGCCAGCTCACTACCGGGACAGGGAAACTATGGCTACACCTTC
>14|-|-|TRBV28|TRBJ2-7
CASSSPDRSYEQYF
TGTGCCAGCAGTTCCCCGGACAGATCCTACGAGCAGTACTTC
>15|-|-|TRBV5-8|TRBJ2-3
CASSLEAFYTDTQYF
TGTGCCAGCAGCTTGGAAGCCTTCTACACAGATACGCAGTATTTT
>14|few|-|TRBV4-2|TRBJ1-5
CASSQGWGRQPQHF
TGTGCCAGCAGCCAAGGATGGGGGCGACAGCCCCAGCATTTT
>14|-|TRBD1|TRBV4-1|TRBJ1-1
CASSPDRGGTEAFF
TGCGCCAGCAGCCCGGACAGGGGGGGGACTGAAGCTTTCTTT
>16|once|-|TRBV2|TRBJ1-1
CASSDMRRGMNTEAFF
TGTGCCAGCAGTGACATGCGCCGGGGCATGAACACTGAAGCTTTCTTT
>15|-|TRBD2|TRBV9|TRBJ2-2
CASSPQAGDTGELFF
TGTGCCAGCAGCCCCCAAGCGGGAGACACCGGGGAGCTGTTTTTT
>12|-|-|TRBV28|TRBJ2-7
CASSFSGDEQYF
TGTGCCAGCAGTTTCTCAGGGGACGAGCAGTACTTC
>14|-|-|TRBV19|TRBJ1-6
CASSITYSNSPLHF
TGTGCCAGTAGTATAACCTATTCGAATTCACCCCTCCACTTT
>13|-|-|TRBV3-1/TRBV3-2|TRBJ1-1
CASSQFLNTEAFF
TGTGCCAGCAGCCAATTCCTGAACACTGAAGCTTTCTTT
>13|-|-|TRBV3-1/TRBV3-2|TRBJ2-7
CASSQSRTGEQYF
TGTGCCAGCAGCCAATCACGGACCGGCGAGCAGTACTTC